A single T cell receptor beta chain is shown here with its context. The antigen is unknown. This entry comes from a study of shared clonotypes between healthy human individuals. Findings of the study overall: The study generally estimated greater richness for naive than memory subsets.

Positive CCR7 selection of CD45RO-negative cells yielded the naive CD8 cells, and terminally differentiated effector memory CD45RA+ cells were excluded. All donors were healthy HIV-negative adults lacking recent acute infections or vaccinations. Profiling relied on immunoSEQ multiplex PCR, and the TCRdb table lists in-frame clones only, not all of them. The sample has approximately 2,000,000 clones, around 93% seen once. The CDR3 extends over 14 amino acids. Per germline, CDR1 SGHTA and CDR2 FQGNSA. V lost 6 bases and J 2 bases, leaving 14 bases between the germline ends. This TCR was sampled from a man aged 18 to 35 in good health. Some clones in this sample may be carry-over from other donors' samples. The sequenced sample was naive CD8+ T cells from PBMCs. The chain couples TRBV7-2 to TRBJ2-7; possible D gene TRBD2, 6 bases. The CDR3 DNA follows: TGTGCCAGCAGTCACCCTCCGGGGGCCTACGAGCAGTACTTC. Amino acids: CASSHPPGAYEQYF.